This entry features one TCR beta chain sequence. This clonotype was observed once. Its antigen is not yet known. One end of the junction fails to match germline, which may point to a read error. This specimen belongs to a study of blood T cells in healthy people across ages (dated by TCRdb to about 2015). Turning to the overall study: Template switching captured roughly one uniquely barcoded TCR beta cDNA molecule per two T cells in model experiments. To track age-related changes in TCR beta repertoire diversity, the study relied on deep sequencing normalized with unique cDNA molecular identifiers. Donors were grouped into four age groups: young (average 16 years), middle-aged (roughly 38), aged (about 59) and long-lived (approximately 78). To avoid experimental bias, donors of different ages were spread randomly across the sequencing lanes. Using the same blood draw, the study looked at two additional independent replicas of 1 million unique cDNA reads for two donors, one aged 18 to 30 and the other aged 80 or older. Overall study outcomes, separate from this receptor: Since profiling was done on bulk unsorted PBMCs, naive and antigen-experienced compartments could not be conclusively compared. As age increased, observed TCR beta diversity per million T cells dropped in a roughly linear way, and a significant reduction was already evident by age about 40. Estimates of total diversity based on one million sequenced T cells were considered lower bounds and underestimates. Observed TCR beta diversity correlated strongly with the percentage of naive T cells measured by flow cytometry. The CMV infection status of donors was not known, potentially confounding age-related changes in expanded clonotypes. Compared with the aged group, more naive CD4+ T cells, fewer expanded clones and increased TCR diversity were shown by the long-lived group, suggesting age selection.

Its CDR3 holds 19 amino acids, cysteine through phenylalanine. Only the CDR3 part of the read is kept: 57 bases, read in frame from the first base. The CDR1 and CDR2 encoded by the germline V gene are MNHEY and SVGAGI. Libraries were constructed by 5' RACE. The data were produced on an Illumina HiSeq 2500. A second PCR of about 6 to 11 cycles was performed with a sample-barcoded 5' primer and a J-beta primer mix. A unique molecular identifier was introduced onto each TCR beta cDNA molecule by a template-switch 5' adaptor carrying 12 random nucleotides. At least 2.5 million CDR3-containing paired-end reads were obtained from each sample. First-strand cDNA synthesis was performed from all RNA using the Mint cDNA synthesis kit, with priming by a TRBC-specific oligonucleotide. Following uracil-DNA glycosylase treatment, a first 18-cycle PCR with universal primers M1SS and BC2_uni_R was performed on all cDNA. Concerning the study's data processing: Normalization of each sample was performed by random selection of 1 million high-quality reads, each carrying a distinct molecular identifier. Instead of being binned into consensus sequences, reads with shared molecular identifiers were discarded. MiTCR, with a Q25 quality threshold and the strictest error-elimination algorithm, was used for CDR3 identification, clonotype clustering and error correction. A nonparametric unseen species model using Euler transformation provided a lower-bound estimate of total TCR beta diversity. Starting from the raw public reads, TCRdb applied fastp trimming at Q25, assembled clones with MiXCR and retained in-frame beta chains. Every distinct CDR3 protein forms one entry, paired with its most common genes and DNA. The V and J calls follow TCRdb's processing rather than the paper's. Within this sample are some 1.4 million distinct CDR3 sequences, with about 43% of them counted one time only. The top ten constitute 7% to 9.5% of the sample.

The donors were 40 or so Caucasian individuals from Russia, aged 6 to 90 years, who were systemically healthy. Each donor gave roughly 11 milliliters of peripheral blood, drawn into EDTA-treated Vacutainer tubes. Ficoll-Paque density-gradient centrifugation was used to isolate PBMCs, with at least 7 million per sample. Trizol reagent was used to extract total RNA from PBMCs, with at least 6 micrograms per sample. For every donor, an aliquot of PBMCs went through flow cytometry to measure the percentages of naive CD45RAhigh/CD27high T cells. The clonotype was recovered from a woman between 18 and 29 years old in good health. Sequenced input: blood. The rearrangement joined TRBV6-5 to TRBJ2-6, and 9 junctional nucleotides match TRBD1. The DNA is as follows: TGTGCCTGCAGTTCTTTTACAGGGGGCTATTCTTCTGGGGCCAACGTCCTGACTTTC. Its product reads: CACSSFTGGYSSGANVLTF.